Sequencing of this T cell receptor (beta chain) was carried out in a study of blood T cell repertoires in COVID-19 (dated by TCRdb to about 2020). Study-level background: Samples from collaborators originated in the United States, Italy and Spain and spanned both the acute and convalescent phases of COVID-19. The material from the prospective study consisted of cDNA or gDNA derived from T cells, B-cell-depleted T cells, or PBMCs. Deeply sampled blood TCRbeta repertoires from subjects exposed to, actively infected with, or recovered from COVID-19 were included in the dataset. The repertoires were released in a freely available public database meant as a resource for research on the immune response to SARS-CoV-2. The samples were drawn from two sources: the first 160 participants of the ongoing ImmuneRACE study, and fewer than 1,500 subjects contributed by 6 global collaborators. Sample metadata almost always included a de-identified subject ID, COVID-19 status, age in years and sex. HLA class I and class II types, where available, came from metadata supplied by the sample provider rather than from assay-based typing. The investigation overall reported the following: How much clinical and demographic metadata was included differed by source and by participant, and the metadata was provided uncurated.

The immunoSEQ Assay, a bias-controlled multiplex PCR, was used to amplify TCRbeta CDR3 regions from genomic DNA. In the source study's methods: The number of nucleated cells in each sample was estimated by amplification of reference gene primers within the assay. Sequence reads were collapsed and filtered to measure the absolute abundance of every unique TCRbeta CDR3 rearrangement. For each sample, productive Simpson clonality was calculated by taking the square root of Simpson's diversity index across productive rearrangements. As stored in TCRdb, this immuneACCESS dataset retains in-frame rearrangements with V and J assigned. A fraction of the clones does not appear; measured against another copy, unresolved V genes explain less than half of the discrepancy, and the remainder lacks a known reason. That table gives V, J and clone size, and the DNA gave D and trimming. This sample lists around 100,000 clones; 92% were detected once. Together, the top ten hold around 6% of the sample.

The collaborating institutions used their own protocols to collect whole blood in K2EDTA tubes. For TCRbeta analysis, collaborators shipped samples in one of three forms: frozen whole blood, isolated PBMCs, or DNA extracted from either of those sample types. Comment on this clone: The specificity of this receptor is unknown. Base quality data are lacking; no much larger clone is found one base away.

V is trimmed back by 2 bases and J by 2 bases, and the junction contains 3 bases that no gene match accounts for. The cysteine opens and the phenylalanine closes a CDR3 of 14 amino acids. The retained sequence is limited to the CDR3, 42 bases, with the frame set at the first base. Taken from the germline V gene (reference sequence), the CDR1 and CDR2 loops are SEHNR and FQNEAQ. Sequenced material: peripheral blood. This chain is built from TRBV7-9 and TRBJ2-7, and TRBD2 matches 7 of the central bases. This sequence originates from an older man with acute or convalescent COVID-19. The DNA sequence is TGTGCCAGCAGCTTACGGGGAGGGCCCTACGAGCAGTACTTC. Its translation is CASSLRGGPYEQYF.